This record concerns one TCR beta chain sequence. Its antigen is currently unknown. These data originate in a study of shared clonotypes between healthy human individuals. Looking at the study overall: Each donor contributed plates that comprised three CD4 naive, three CD4 memory, two CD8 naive and one CD8 memory. Study results and caveats: Generally, naive subsets came out with larger estimated richness than memory subsets. The represented genetic and exposure-history diversity was limited by the small number of donors.

Sequencing was performed with immunoSEQ multiplex PCR; in TCRdb, only in-frame clones are kept and a portion is missing. The table lists millions of clones, approximately 94% of them singletons, with over 0.12% in the top ten. The CDR3 is made up of 14 amino acids. The V gene end was trimmed by 6 bases and the J gene end by 1 base; junction bases not matched to a gene: 8. CDR1 is SQVTM, CDR2 ANQGSEA, per germline. Nashville, Tennessee was home to all donors, each a Caucasian adult. Input material: naive CD4+ T cells sorted from blood. Subset in this sample: CD45RA+ positively selected. The origin of this receptor is a young man in good health. The chain joins TRBV29-1 to TRBJ1-1; 7 bases align to TRBD1. DNA for the CDR3: TGCAGCGTCAGGGCCGGGACAGCGAACACTGAAGCTTTCTTT. The encoded protein is CSVRAGTANTEAFF.